The present T cell receptor (beta chain) was sequenced within a study of cytomegalovirus exposure and HLA in healthy donors. Concerning this clone itself: Its antigen is currently unknown.

Primers: 60 Vbeta forward and 13 Jbeta reverse. The table came from immunoSEQ multiplex PCR; TCRdb's copy has only in-frame clones and leaves some out. This sample has about 160,000 clones, with approximately 81% found just once. Whole-study results and caveats: Cytomegalovirus status was reportedly diagnosed by the classifier with high sensitivity and specificity.

The specimen sequenced was PBMCs. This clonotype was obtained from a man aged 30 to 45 in good health and CMV-seronegative.

For the CDR3, the DNA is TGCGCCAGCAGTCTCGTACTAACGCACTACTCCTACGAGCAGTACTTC. This codes for CASSLVLTHYSYEQYF. This chain joins TRBV4-3 and TRBJ2-7; no definite D call. V was trimmed by 6 bases and J by 0 bases, leaving 18 bases between them. Germline CDR1 LGHNA, CDR2 YSLEER. The length of the CDR3 is 16 residues.